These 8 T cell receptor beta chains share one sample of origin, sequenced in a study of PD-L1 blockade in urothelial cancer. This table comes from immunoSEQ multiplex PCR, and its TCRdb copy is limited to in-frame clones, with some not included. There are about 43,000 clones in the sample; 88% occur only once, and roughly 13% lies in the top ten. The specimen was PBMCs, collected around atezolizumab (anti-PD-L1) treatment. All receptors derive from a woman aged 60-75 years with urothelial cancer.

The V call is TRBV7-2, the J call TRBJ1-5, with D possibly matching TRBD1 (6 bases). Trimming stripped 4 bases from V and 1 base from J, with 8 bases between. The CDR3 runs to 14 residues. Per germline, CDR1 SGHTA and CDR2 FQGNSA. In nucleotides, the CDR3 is TGTGCCAGCAGCTCGGACAGAAGCAATCAGCCCCAGCATTTT. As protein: CASSSDRSNQPQHF.

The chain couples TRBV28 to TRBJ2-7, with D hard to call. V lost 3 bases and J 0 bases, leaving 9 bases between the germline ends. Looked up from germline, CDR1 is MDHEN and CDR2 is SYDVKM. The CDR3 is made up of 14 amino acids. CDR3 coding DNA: TGTGCCAGCAGTTTTGACTCGAGCTCCTACGAGCAGTACTTC. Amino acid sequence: CASSFDSSSYEQYF.

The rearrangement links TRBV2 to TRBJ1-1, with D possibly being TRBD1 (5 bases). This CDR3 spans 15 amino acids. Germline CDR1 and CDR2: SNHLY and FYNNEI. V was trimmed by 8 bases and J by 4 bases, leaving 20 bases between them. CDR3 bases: TGTGCCAGCTACCTAGGGCGGGGGGAAGGCACTGAAGCTTTCTTT. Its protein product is CASYLGRGEGTEAFF.

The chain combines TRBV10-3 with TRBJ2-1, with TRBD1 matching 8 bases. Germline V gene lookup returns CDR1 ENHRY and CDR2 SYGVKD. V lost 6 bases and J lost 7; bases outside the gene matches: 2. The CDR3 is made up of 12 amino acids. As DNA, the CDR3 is TGTGCCATCAGAAACAGGGGGAATGAGCAGTTCTTC. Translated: CAIRNRGNEQFF.

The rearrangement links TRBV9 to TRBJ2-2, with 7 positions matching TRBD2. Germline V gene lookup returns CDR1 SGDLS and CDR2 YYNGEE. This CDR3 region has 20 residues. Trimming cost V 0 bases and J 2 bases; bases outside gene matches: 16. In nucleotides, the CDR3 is TGTGCCAGCAGCGTAGTGACCTCCCGGGGGGAGAGCGTAAACACCGGGGAGCTGTTTTTT. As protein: CASSVVTSRGESVNTGELFF.

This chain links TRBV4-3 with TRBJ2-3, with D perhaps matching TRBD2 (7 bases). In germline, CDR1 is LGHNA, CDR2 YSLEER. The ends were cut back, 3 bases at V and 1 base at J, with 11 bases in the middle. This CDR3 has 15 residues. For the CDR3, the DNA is TGCGCCAGCAGCCAGACGGGGGGCGGCACAGATACGCAGTATTTT. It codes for CASSQTGGGTDTQYF.

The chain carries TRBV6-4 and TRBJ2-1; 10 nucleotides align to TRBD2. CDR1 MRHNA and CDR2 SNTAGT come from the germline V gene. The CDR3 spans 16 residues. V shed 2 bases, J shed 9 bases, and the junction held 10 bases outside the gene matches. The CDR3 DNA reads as TGTGCCAGCAGTGACAGGAAACTAGCGGGGTTGAGTGAGCAGTTCTTC. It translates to CASSDRKLAGLSEQFF.

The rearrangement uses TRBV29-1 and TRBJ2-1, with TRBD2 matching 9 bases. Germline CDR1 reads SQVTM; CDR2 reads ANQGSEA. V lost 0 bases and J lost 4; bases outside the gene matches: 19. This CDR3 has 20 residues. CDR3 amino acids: CSVEDPSSGGSSLLYNEQFF. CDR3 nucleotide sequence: TGCAGCGTTGAAGATCCAAGTAGCGGGGGATCGTCCTTATTATACAATGAGCAGTTCTTC.